These 28 T cell receptor beta chains share one sample of origin, sequenced in a study of blood T cell repertoires in COVID-19. Sequenced by immunoSEQ multiplex PCR; TCRdb stores in-frame clones only, minus some. Among around 350,000 clones listed, approximately 86% were seen once. The sample comprised peripheral blood. The origin of the receptors is a human donor in a cohort sampled during active COVID-19.

The chain carries TRBV30 and TRBJ1-2, with D hard to call. Germline CDR1 reads GTSNPN; CDR2 reads SVGIG (reference sequence). The V end lost 0 bases, the J end lost 6 bases, and 11 bases lay between the germline ends. The CDR3 loop spans 13 amino acids. CDR3 nucleotide sequence: TGTGCCTGGAGTGTAACCGCCCACAATGGCTACACCTTC. Protein sequence: CAWSVTAHNGYTF.

This clone has only a few counts. This chain links TRBV28 with TRBJ1-1; D not resolved. Trimming removed 1 base from V and 11 bases from J, with 11 bases in between. Germline V lookup: CDR1 MDHEN, CDR2 SYDVKM. The CDR3 spans 12 residues. The CDR3 bases are TGTGCCAGCAGTTTATTACTAGGAAGGGCTTTCTTT. Translating gives CASSLLLGRAFF.

The V and J genes are TRBV3-1 (or the pseudogene TRBV3-2) and TRBJ2-5; perhaps TRBD2 as D (7 bases). The CDR3 is 14 residues long. V lost 4 bases and J 1 base, leaving 10 bases between the germline ends. Looked up from germline, CDR1 is LGHDT and CDR2 is YNNKEL (reference sequence). The CDR3 coding sequence is TGTGCCAGCAGCCGGAGGGGGGGCCAAGAGACCCAGTACTTC. Amino acid sequence: CASSRRGGQETQYF.

The V call is TRBV6-1, the J call TRBJ2-7, with 9 bases identical to TRBD1. The germline V gene has CDR1 MNHNS and CDR2 SASEGT. The CDR3 length is 15 residues. V lost 2 bases to trimming and J lost 5 bases; unmatched junction nucleotides: 7. CDR3 sequence: CASSELTGGPHEQYF. The CDR3 DNA reads TGTGCCAGCAGTGAATTAACAGGGGGCCCCCACGAGCAGTACTTC.

V gene TRBV4-2 combines with J gene TRBJ1-6; TRBD1 matches 9 bases. CDR1 is LGHNA and CDR2 is YNFKEQ in the germline V gene. CDR3 length: 14 residues. J was trimmed by 5 bases and V by 6 bases; bases with no gene match: 2. CDR3 region: CASSGTGNNSPLHF. The CDR3, as DNA: TGTGCCAGCAGTGGGACAGGGAATAATTCACCCCTCCACTTT.

V usage is TRBV11-2 and J usage is TRBJ2-1; D is possibly TRBD1 (6 bases). CDR3 length equals 15 residues. Trimming left V 5 bases short and J 5 bases short, with 16 bases between. From germline, CDR1 is SGHAT and CDR2 FQNNGV. CDR3 region: CASSATGTLDNEQFF. CDR3 in DNA: TGTGCCAGCAGCGCAACCGGGACACTAGACAATGAGCAGTTCTTC.

This clone has only a few counts. This chain uses TRBV19 with TRBJ1-1; D possibly corresponds to TRBD1 (6 bases). This CDR3 region has 14 residues. Germline CDR1 LNHDA, CDR2 SQIVND (reference sequence). The ends were cut back, 8 bases at V and 0 bases at J, with 13 bases in the middle. DNA of the CDR3: TGTGCCAGTGGAACACAGGGCTTGAACACTGAAGCTTTCTTT. This codes for CASGTQGLNTEAFF.

The chain links TRBV19 to TRBJ1-3; D is perhaps TRBD1 (5 bases). Germline values: CDR1 LNHDA, CDR2 SQIVND (reference sequence). CDR3 length: 17 amino acids. V gave up 1 base and J gave up 0 bases, with 13 bases separating them. The CDR3 sequence is CASSIARDSYSGNTIYF. The CDR3 nucleotides read TGTGCCAGTAGTATAGCCCGGGACTCCTACTCTGGAAACACCATATATTTT.

The rearrangement uses TRBV7-3 and TRBJ2-1; D possibly corresponds to TRBD2 (6 bases). This CDR3 comprises 15 residues. V lost 2 bases, J lost 7 bases, and 15 bases lay in between. Germline V CDR1 and CDR2: SGHTA, FQGTGA. CDR3 loop: CASSLSKEGSNEQFF. CDR3 nucleotides: TGTGCCAGCAGCTTATCAAAGGAGGGTTCGAATGAGCAGTTCTTC.

This clone is a singleton in its sample. The gene calls are TRBV6-5 and TRBJ2-3, with a weak D call TRBD2 (6 bases). V lost 6 bases and J 2 bases, leaving 12 bases between the germline ends. The germline V gene encodes CDR1 MNHEY and CDR2 SVGAGI. CDR3 size: 14 residues. CDR3 protein: CASSGGLFTDTQYF. The CDR3 coding sequence is TGTGCCAGCAGCGGGGGACTGTTCACAGATACGCAGTATTTT.

The CDR3 is CAWRGATYEQYF. The CDR3 bases are TGTGCCTGGAGAGGGGCCACCTACGAGCAGTACTTC. V is TRBV30 and J is TRBJ2-7, with D tentatively TRBD1 (5 bases). The germline gives CDR1 GTSNPN, CDR2 SVGIG (reference sequence). Trimming cost V 3 bases and J 2 bases, with 8 bases left between them. The CDR3 contains 12 residues.

This clone was seen only a few times. J is TRBJ1-4 and V is TRBV2; D is perhaps TRBD1 (5 bases). The germline V and J ends were trimmed by 8 bases and 4 bases, with 23 bases remaining between them. From germline, CDR1 is SNHLY and CDR2 FYNNEI. The CDR3 loop spans 17 amino acids. The CDR3, as DNA: TGTGCCAGCTCGCCTGGGGGGTTAGGACTAAGTAATGAAAAACTGTTTTTT. The encoded protein is CASSPGGLGLSNEKLFF.

The chain employs TRBV5-5 and TRBJ1-2; 8 positions match TRBD1. The CDR3 contains 13 residues. Per germline, CDR1 SGHKS and CDR2 YYEKEE (reference sequence). V shed 4 bases, J shed 4 bases, and the junction held 3 bases outside the gene matches. In nucleotides, the CDR3 is TGTGCCAGCAGCACCGGGACAGGCTATGGCTACACCTTC. Translation gives CASSTGTGYGYTF.

The gene calls are TRBV7-9 and TRBJ2-1, with 7 bases fitting TRBD2. CDR1 SEHNR and CDR2 FQNEAQ come from the germline V gene (reference sequence). The junction had 8 bases not matched to a gene; V was cut back by 2 bases and J by 7 bases. The CDR3 spans 15 residues. The DNA for the CDR3 is TGTGCCAGCAGCTTAAAGCTTGCAGCGGGGAATGAGCAGTTCTTC. Its translation is CASSLKLAAGNEQFF.

The gene calls are TRBV25-1 and TRBJ1-4; D not certain. The CDR3 consists of 14 residues. Trimming shortened V by 1 base and J by 8 bases, and 11 bases separated the two germline ends. Looked up from germline, CDR1 is MGHDK and CDR2 is SYGVNS. CDR3 nucleotides: TGTGCCAGCAGTGAATTTGGCAGGAAGGAAAAACTGTTTTTT. Protein sequence: CASSEFGRKEKLFF.

This sequence joins TRBV18 and TRBJ1-6, with D hard to call. Germline CDR1 is KGHSH and CDR2 is LQKENI. V was trimmed by 5 bases and J by 6 bases, leaving 14 bases between them. The CDR3 loop spans 15 amino acids. The CDR3 DNA reads as TGTGCCAGCTCAAGCCAACAGAGATTTAATTCACCCCTCCACTTT. This codes for CASSSQQRFNSPLHF.

The gene calls are TRBV2 and TRBJ2-7; TRBD1 aligns across 11 bases. Germline CDR1 reads SNHLY; CDR2 reads FYNNEI. The CDR3 length is 15 residues. J was trimmed by 3 bases and V by 1 base; bases with no gene match: 2. CDR3 sequence: CASSEEGTGGYEQYF. For the CDR3, the DNA is TGTGCCAGCAGTGAAGAAGGGACAGGGGGCTACGAGCAGTACTTC.

This sequence joins TRBV5-1 and TRBJ2-7, with 8 bases lining up with TRBD2. V was clipped by 4 bases and J by 7 bases; unmatched bases: 7. Germline lookup yields CDR1 SGHRS and CDR2 YFSETQ. The CDR3 consists of 13 residues. CDR3 amino acids: CASSTAGGGEQYF. DNA for the CDR3: TGCGCCAGCAGCACCGCGGGGGGCGGGGAGCAGTACTTC.

The chain couples TRBV13 to TRBJ2-2; a possible D gene is TRBD1 (6 bases). V was trimmed by 5 bases and J by 4 bases, leaving 17 bases between them. The CDR3 is made up of 16 amino acids. The germline gives CDR1 PRHDT, CDR2 FYEKMQ (reference sequence). CDR3 DNA sequence: TGTGCCAGCAGCGAGATAGGACAGAGCGGCACCGGGGAGCTGTTTTTT. It specifies CASSEIGQSGTGELFF.

The CDR3: CASSQDPRPREGDTQYF. The DNA for the CDR3 is TGTGCCAGCAGCCAAGACCCTCGCCCCAGGGAAGGAGATACGCAGTATTTT. The gene calls are TRBV3-1 (or the pseudogene TRBV3-2) and TRBJ2-3; maybe TRBD1 (5 bases). Trimming took off 0 bases at V and 5 bases at J, with 18 bases between the two ends. CDR1 and CDR2 from the germline V gene are LGHDT and YNNKEL (reference sequence). This CDR3 is built from 17 residues.

The table lists this clone with a count of one. The chain couples TRBV28 to TRBJ1-2; possibly TRBD1 for D (5 bases). Germline assignment: CDR1 MDHEN and CDR2 SYDVKM. The CDR3 has 16 residues. Between the trimmed V and J ends, which lost 4 bases and 2 bases, there was a span of 17 bases. The chain's CDR3 is CASSSASSGNNYGYTF. The CDR3, as DNA: TGTGCCAGCAGTTCAGCGTCTTCAGGGAACAACTATGGCTACACCTTC.

The chain has TRBV5-1 and TRBJ2-3; D is possibly TRBD1 (6 bases). The CDR3 runs 15 residues. The V end was cut by 0 bases, the J end by 0 bases, with 8 bases between. From germline, CDR1 is SGHRS and CDR2 YFSETQ. The CDR3, as DNA: TGCGCCAGCAGCTTGGTCCAGGGGAGCACAGATACGCAGTATTTT. Translated: CASSLVQGSTDTQYF.

The V gene is TRBV5-1, the J gene TRBJ2-3; D perhaps matches TRBD1 (6 bases). The CDR3 is 15 residues long. Germline CDR1 reads SGHRS; CDR2 reads YFSETQ. Between the trimmed V and J ends, which lost 5 bases and 1 base, there was a span of 14 bases. Here the CDR3 DNA reads TGCGCCAGCAGATGGGCGCCAGGGGGCACAGATACGCAGTATTTT. Protein: CASRWAPGGTDTQYF.

The chain has TRBV12-3 or TRBV12-4 and TRBJ1-3; D gene ambiguous. The CDR3 extends over 13 amino acids. Trimming stripped 6 bases from V and 4 bases from J, with 10 bases between. CDR3 region: CASSPIGGNTIYF. For the CDR3, the DNA is TGTGCCAGCAGCCCCATCGGGGGAAACACCATATATTTT.

This rearrangement joins TRBV19 to TRBJ2-7; 13 bases agree with TRBD2. The J segment lost 5 bases and the V segment lost 4 bases, leaving 5 bases of the junction unmatched. CDR3 length: 15 residues. From germline, CDR1 is LNHDA and CDR2 SQIVND (reference sequence). CDR3: CASSTLGLAGDEQYF. CDR3 in DNA: TGTGCCAGTAGTACCCTAGGACTAGCGGGAGACGAGCAGTACTTC. The full variable domain, rest sourced from reference TRBV19 and TRBJ2-7, is DGGITQSPKYLFRKEGQNVTLSCEQNLNHDAMYWYRQDPGQGLRLIYYSQIVNDFQKGDIAEGYSVSREKKESFPLTVTSAQKNPTAFYLCASSTLGLAGDEQYFGPGTRLTVT.

This chain uses TRBV19 with TRBJ1-2; D unresolved. The V gene's germline CDR1 is LNHDA and CDR2 SQIVND (reference sequence). The CDR3 is 16 residues long. Between the trimmed V and J ends, which lost 3 bases and 0 bases, there was a span of 14 bases. CDR3 DNA: TGTGCCAGTAGTATTAGGGCGGGCAGCTCTAACTATGGCTACACCTTC. This gives the protein CASSIRAGSSNYGYTF.

The chain couples TRBV18 to TRBJ2-3, with 7 bases identical to TRBD1. This CDR3 is 15 amino acids long. In germline, CDR1 is KGHSH, CDR2 LQKENI. With 5 bases clipped from V and 0 bases from J, the junction kept 5 bases outside the gene matches. CDR3 DNA: TGTGCCAGCTCAGAGGACAGGTTTAGCACAGATACGCAGTATTTT. It specifies CASSEDRFSTDTQYF.

For the CDR3, the DNA is TGCGCCAGCAGCTTGGGACAGGTTAGCACTGAAGCTTTCTTT. Its protein is CASSLGQVSTEAFF. The chain combines TRBV5-1 with TRBJ1-1; the D gene is possibly TRBD1 (6 bases). Germline V CDR1 and CDR2: SGHRS, YFSETQ. The V end was cut by 0 bases, the J end by 4 bases, with 10 bases between. This CDR3 spans 14 amino acids.